This T cell receptor (beta chain) comes out of a study of neurological immune-mediated disorders. Findings of the study overall: In HTLV-1-associated myelopathy, TCR clonal expansion was greatest, whereas multiple sclerosis had the least, falling below healthy controls.

2 million PBMCs stored at -80 C were the source of the unsorted libraries. This clonotype was picked up many times. Its antigen is still unknown. TCRdb reanalysed the 5' RACE reads using MiXCR and keeps one entry per CDR3 protein. The data contain tens of thousands of distinct CDR3 sequences, about 3.5% of them singletons. V was pared by 2 bases and J by 5 bases, with 6 bases between. The CDR3 consists of 12 residues. Germline V gene lookup returns CDR1 SEHNR and CDR2 FQNEAQ (reference sequence). J is TRBJ1-1 and V is TRBV7-9; no clear D gene. The sequenced material came from PBMCs. The clonotype originates from a man aged 30-40 years with multiple sclerosis. The CDR3 sequence is CASSLITTEAFF. In nucleotides, the CDR3 is TGTGCCAGCAGCTTAATCACGACTGAAGCTTTCTTT.